The following is a T cell receptor (beta chain) sequence with its context. The V gene lost 3 bases and the J gene lost 6 bases, with 17 bases spanning the gap. Germline CDR1 MNHEY, CDR2 SMNVEV (reference sequence). CDR3 length equals 15 residues. Clones were read by immunoSEQ multiplex PCR, and TCRdb kept only the in-frame ones, dropping some. Of about 2.1 million clones listed, over 85% are singletons. It was CD45RO-negative cells, positively selected for CCR7, that made up naive CD8 cells, with terminally differentiated effector memory CD45RA+ cells excluded. The data belong to a study of shared clonotypes between healthy human individuals.

The V call is TRBV27, the J call TRBJ1-1; D is perhaps TRBD1 (5 bases). The clonotype was recovered from a man in his late teens or twenties in good health. Some clones in this sample may be carry-over from other donors' samples. The sequencing sample was made of naive CD8+ T cells from PBMCs. This CDR3 is CASSLFAGLNAEAFF. CDR3 bases: TGTGCCAGCAGTTTGTTCGCAGGGCTGAATGCTGAAGCTTTCTTT.